This T cell receptor (beta chain) derives from a study of shared clonotypes between healthy human individuals. CD4+ cells yielded CD45RA+ naive and CD45RA-negative memory subsets. The germline V and J ends were trimmed by 0 bases and 1 base, with 8 bases remaining between them. Germline lookup yields CDR1 SGDLS and CDR2 YYNGEE. The CDR3 sequence is 15 residues long. Assay runs were performed at deep level. Clones were sequenced by immunoSEQ multiplex PCR, and TCRdb holds only the in-frame ones, with some missing. The sample consists of over 850,000 clones, approximately 80% of them appearing once. This chain joins TRBV9 and TRBJ2-1; D gene unclear. The sample comprised memory CD4+ T cells from PBMCs. Subset: CD45RA-negative fraction. This TCR was sampled from a man aged 18 to 30 in good health. Some clones in this sample may be carry-over from other donors' samples. The CDR3 loop is CASSVGLLSYNEQFF. The CDR3 DNA is TGTGCCAGCAGCGTAGGACTCCTGTCCTACAATGAGCAGTTCTTC.